One and the same sample provided the 15 T cell receptor beta chains below, sequenced in a study of control samples from healthy donors and cancer patients. Generated by immunoSEQ multiplex PCR, the TCRdb table keeps only in-frame clones and is missing some. The sample lists just over 150,000 clones, approximately 94% occurring once. Input material: blood. These receptors came from a woman aged 35 to 49 in good health.

The chain employs TRBV7-9 and TRBJ1-2, with TRBD1 matching over 9 bases. Unmatched junction bases numbered 12, after V lost 0 bases and J lost 4 bases. The CDR3 contains 18 residues. Germline CDR1 and CDR2: SEHNR and FQNEAQ (reference sequence). Here the CDR3 reads CASSLAGSDRGSLYGYTF. The CDR3 coding sequence is TGTGCCAGCAGCTTAGCAGGGTCGGACAGGGGCTCCCTCTATGGCTACACCTTC.

This rearrangement joins TRBV25-1 to TRBJ2-5, with TRBD2 matching 9 bases. With 3 bases clipped from V and 1 base from J, the junction kept 6 bases outside the gene matches. Germline values: CDR1 MGHDK, CDR2 SYGVNS. CDR3 size: 16 residues. CDR3 in amino acids: CASSDPLAGSQETQYF. The CDR3 DNA sequence: TGTGCCAGCAGTGATCCCCTAGCGGGGTCCCAAGAGACCCAGTACTTC.

About this clone: The sample holds other DNA sequences that translate to the same CDR3. The V call is TRBV7-2, the J call TRBJ1-6; TRBD1 matches at 8 bases. The germline V gene has CDR1 SGHTA and CDR2 FQGNSA. The CDR3 is made up of 16 amino acids. V lost 1 base to trimming and J lost 6 bases; unmatched junction nucleotides: 5. The CDR3 reads CASSLGPGTGNSPLHF. The CDR3 DNA reads as TGTGCCAGCAGCTTAGGCCCCGGGACAGGTAATTCACCCCTCCACTTT.

CDR3 nucleotide sequence: TGTGCCAGCAGTTACCTCCAGGAGAACACTGAAGCTTTCTTT. Translation: CASSYLQENTEAFF. The V call is TRBV6-2 or TRBV6-3, the J call TRBJ1-1; D is ambiguous. The CDR3 totals 14 residues. V shed 2 bases and J shed 1 base, with 8 bases lying between them. The germline CDR1 and CDR2 sequences are MNHEY and SVGEGT.

The gene calls are TRBV3-1 (or the pseudogene TRBV3-2) and TRBJ1-2; TRBD1 might be the D (5 bases). With 4 bases removed from V and 0 bases from J, the gap between germline ends came to 18 bases. The CDR3 runs to 17 residues. Germline V lookup: CDR1 LGHDT, CDR2 YNNKEL (reference sequence). In nucleotides, the CDR3 is TGTGCCAGCAGCCCAACAGGCGGTGGAACCGCTAACTATGGCTACACCTTC. It codes for CASSPTGGGTANYGYTF.

The chain links TRBV9 to TRBJ2-7, with D hard to call. Trimming took 3 bases from V and 2 from J, leaving 9 bases between them. Germline V gives CDR1 SGDLS, CDR2 YYNGEE. CDR3 length: 13 amino acids. Written as DNA, the CDR3 is TGTGCCAGCAGCGCCGACACGACCTACGAGCAGTACTTC. Translating gives CASSADTTYEQYF.

This chain connects TRBV4-3 to TRBJ1-6, with D tentatively TRBD1 (5 bases). Trimming removed 3 bases at V and 8 bases at J, with 17 bases between. Germline V lookup: CDR1 LGHNA, CDR2 YSLEER. The CDR3 has 16 amino acids. This chain's CDR3 is CASSQRRQLLDSPLHF. CDR3 DNA: TGCGCCAGCAGCCAGAGACGACAGCTCCTGGATTCACCCCTCCACTTT.

J is TRBJ2-3 and V is TRBV2; D may correspond to TRBD1 or TRBD2 (5 bases each). The CDR3 consists of 16 residues. Germline V gene data show CDR1 as SNHLY and CDR2 as FYNNEI. The V gene lost 6 bases and the J gene lost 4 bases, with 20 bases spanning the gap. The CDR3 sequence: CASSWGGTLRADTQYF. In DNA form, the CDR3 reads TGTGCCAGCAGCTGGGGTGGGACCCTCAGGGCAGATACGCAGTATTTT.

This clone showed up just once. The identical CDR3 is also encoded by other nucleotide sequences in the sample. The chain uses TRBV6-5 and TRBJ2-3; D may be TRBD1 (5 bases). This CDR3 region has 14 residues. From germline, CDR1 is MNHEY and CDR2 SVGAGI. V shed 0 bases and J shed 3 bases, with 7 bases lying between them. The CDR3 nucleotides read TGTGCCAGCAGTTACTCGGGGCTTACAGATACGCAGTATTTT. Residues: CASSYSGLTDTQYF.

J is TRBJ1-3 and V is TRBV6-2 or TRBV6-3, with TRBD1 matching 8 bases. Germline CDR1 and CDR2: MNHEY and SVGEGT. V trimming: 5 bases; J trimming: 2 bases; junction bases outside the gene matches: 5. The CDR3 consists of 15 residues. The CDR3 here is CASSAGQGAGNTIYF. CDR3 DNA sequence: TGTGCCAGCAGTGCCGGACAGGGCGCTGGAAACACCATATATTTT.

CDR3 in amino acids: CAISAGALYSNQPQHF. The CDR3 nucleotides read TGTGCCATCAGTGCCGGGGCACTCTATAGCAATCAGCCCCAGCATTTT. The genes are TRBV10-3 and TRBJ1-5; a possible D gene is TRBD1 (5 bases). This CDR3 spans 16 amino acids. Between the trimmed V and J ends, which lost 4 bases and 0 bases, there was a span of 13 bases. The germline V gene has CDR1 ENHRY and CDR2 SYGVKD.

The chain uses TRBV12-5 and TRBJ2-2, with D uncertain. Germline V gene data show CDR1 as LGHNT and CDR2 as FRNRAP. V lost 2 bases to trimming and J lost 2 bases, with 3 bases between them. The CDR3 extends over 13 amino acids. CDR3 loop: CASGLSNTGELFF. For the CDR3, the DNA is TGTGCTAGTGGTTTGTCAAACACCGGGGAGCTGTTTTTT.

V and J are TRBV19 and TRBJ1-1; D is unresolved. V gave up 3 bases and J gave up 7 bases, with 15 bases separating them. The CDR3 loop spans 14 amino acids. The V gene's germline CDR1 is LNHDA and CDR2 SQIVND (reference sequence). CDR3: CASSISRLRLEAFF. The CDR3 DNA is TGTGCCAGTAGTATTAGCAGGTTGAGACTTGAAGCTTTCTTT.

The V gene is TRBV12-3 or TRBV12-4, the J gene TRBJ1-2, with a weak D call TRBD1 (5 bases). The germline V and J ends were trimmed by 7 bases and 7 bases, with 16 bases remaining between them. CDR3 length: 13 amino acids. CDR3 sequence: CASTHPGYGGYTF. The CDR3 nucleotides are TGTGCCAGCACGCACCCAGGGTACGGTGGCTACACCTTC.

The V and J genes are TRBV7-9 and TRBJ1-4, with D tentatively TRBD1 (5 bases). The CDR3 contains 14 residues. In germline, CDR1 is SEHNR, CDR2 FQNEAQ (reference sequence). Trimming removed 6 bases from V and 5 bases from J, with 13 bases in between. The CDR3 region has the DNA TGTGCCAGCAGGACGGGACTGTCCAATGAAAAACTGTTTTTT. This codes for CASRTGLSNEKLFF.